The present entry profiles one TCR beta chain with its context. Its antigen is unidentified. This record comes from a study of T-cell memory formation after mild COVID-19. The overall study: TCR clusters largely stayed donor specific. Points from the study as a whole: Whereas later expanders leaned CD4+, clones contracting day 15 to 85 showed a balanced CD4/CD8 makeup.

TCRdb called the 5' RACE reads again in MiXCR, with one record for every CDR3 protein. Of 400,000 or so distinct CDR3 sequences detected, roughly 20% appear once; the ten largest clones hold about 8.8%. V was pared by 6 bases and J by 0 bases, with 12 bases between. The CDR3 is 15 amino acids. Germline CDR1 reads ENHRY; CDR2 reads SYGVKD. V gene TRBV10-3 combines with J gene TRBJ1-3; D might be TRBD1 (6 bases). The sequence was obtained from an adult woman who had mild COVID-19 (a few samples of this study predate the infection). Cell type and time point are not known. The source material was PBMCs or a T cell subset sorted from them (not recorded which). The CDR3 is CAISPGHFSGNTIYF. CDR3 nucleotide sequence: TGTGCCATCAGCCCGGGACATTTCTCTGGAAACACCATATATTTT.